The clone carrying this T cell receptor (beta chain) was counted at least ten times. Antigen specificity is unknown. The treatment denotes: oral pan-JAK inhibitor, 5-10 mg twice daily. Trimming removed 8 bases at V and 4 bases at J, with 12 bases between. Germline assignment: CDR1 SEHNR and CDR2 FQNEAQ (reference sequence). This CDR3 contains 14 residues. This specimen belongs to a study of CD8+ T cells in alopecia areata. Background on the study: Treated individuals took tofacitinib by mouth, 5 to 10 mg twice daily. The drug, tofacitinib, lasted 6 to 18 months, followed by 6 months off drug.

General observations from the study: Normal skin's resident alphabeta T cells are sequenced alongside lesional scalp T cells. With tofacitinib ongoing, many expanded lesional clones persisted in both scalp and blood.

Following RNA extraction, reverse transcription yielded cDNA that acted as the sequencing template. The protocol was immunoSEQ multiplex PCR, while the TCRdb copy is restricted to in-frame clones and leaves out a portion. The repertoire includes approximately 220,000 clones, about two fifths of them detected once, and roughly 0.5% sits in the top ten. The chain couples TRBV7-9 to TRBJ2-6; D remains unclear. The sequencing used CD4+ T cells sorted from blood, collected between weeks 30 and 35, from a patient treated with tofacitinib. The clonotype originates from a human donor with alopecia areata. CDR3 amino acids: CASSAPVGANVLTF. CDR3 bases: TGTGCCAGCTCCGCGCCAGTCGGGGCCAACGTCCTGACTTTC.